The rows below give T cell receptor beta chains drawn from one sample of a study of T cell responses to AZD1222 COVID-19 vaccine. Only in-frame clones appear in the TCRdb table, and some are missing; sequencing was by immunoSEQ multiplex PCR. The sample carries over 150,000 clones, over 75% recorded once. The sequencing here drew on peripheral blood, taken on day 0 of AZD1222 vaccination. The source of these receptors is an adult in good health. The conserved cysteine and the conserved F or W are not part of the CDR3 here. A D gene is named only where the DNA matches it firmly.

D gene	J gene	V gene	CDR3 protein
-	TRBJ2-2	TRBV30	AWSGTVTGELF
-	TRBJ1-4	TRBV18	ASSRRDTNEKLF
-	TRBJ1-5	TRBV24-1	ATRARNGNQPQH
-	TRBJ1-5	TRBV5-4	ASSSGAGDSNQPQH
-	TRBJ1-5	TRBV3-1/TRBV3-2	ASSQGSGQPQH
-	TRBJ1-6	TRBV28	ASSPTPYNSPLH
TRBD1	TRBJ1-1	TRBV30	AWTGGLTEAF
TRBD1	TRBJ1-1	TRBV2	ASMTGVHTEAF
-	TRBJ2-3	TRBV3-1/TRBV3-2	ASSQDKTGIKTTQY
-	TRBJ2-7	TRBV19	ASSTRTDASYEQY
TRBD1	TRBJ1-6	TRBV27	ASSFSGQGRFTYNSPLH
-	TRBJ1-2	TRBV16	ASSQSPGPLYGYT
-	TRBJ1-6	TRBV11-2	ASSPTQGIGYNSPLH
TRBD2	TRBJ2-3	TRBV7-6	ASSSSGTSGTDTQY
TRBD2	TRBJ2-1	TRBV3-1/TRBV3-2	ASSQEASGVNNEQF
TRBD1	TRBJ2-3	TRBV10-2	ASKDRGTDTQY
-	TRBJ2-1	TRBV18	ASSASVGDEQF
TRBD2	TRBJ2-7	TRBV9	ASSVAAGRNYEQY
-	TRBJ1-1	TRBV7-2	ASSPSGTANTEAF
-	TRBJ1-2	TRBV19	ASIDAGGTNYGYT
-	TRBJ1-5	TRBV5-6	ASSYGFPSNQPQH
TRBD1	TRBJ2-5	TRBV7-2	ASSPGDRGSQETQY